Given below is one TCR beta chain in context. What it recognizes is unknown. The primer mix had 60 Vbeta and 13 Jbeta primers. TCRdb's table, derived via immunoSEQ multiplex PCR, lists solely in-frame clones and lacks some. The data show approximately 190,000 clones, about 85% seen once. The V end lost 1 base, the J end lost 0 bases, and 9 bases lay between the germline ends. From germline, CDR1 is LNHDA and CDR2 SQIVND (reference sequence). CDR3 length equals 15 residues. This record belongs to a study of cytomegalovirus exposure and HLA in healthy donors. Study-wide results and caveats: As was reported, the classifier diagnosed cytomegalovirus status with high specificity and sensitivity.

The source material was PBMCs. This sequence joins TRBV19 and TRBJ2-5; possible D gene TRBD1, 5 bases. The TCR originated in a man aged 45-65 years in good health and CMV-seronegative. The CDR3 here is CASSIGAGYQETQYF. DNA of the CDR3: TGTGCCAGTAGTATAGGGGCAGGGTACCAAGAGACCCAGTACTTC.